This T cell receptor (beta chain) was captured in a study of T cells after yellow fever vaccination. Researchers made TCR cDNA using 5'RACE template switching, and this step added a universal primer site and UMIs. Each CDR3 protein gets one entry after TCRdb re-called the 5' RACE reads with MiXCR. The table records about 68,000 distinct CDR3 sequences, just over 6.5% of them present only once. This clonotype has a handful of counts. The germline CDR1 and CDR2 sequences are MGHDK and SYGVNS. V shed 5 bases, J shed 5 bases, and the junction held 5 bases outside the gene matches. The CDR3 is 13 amino acids.

The source material was CD8+ T cells sorted from PBMCs, sampled approximately 40 days after the first yellow fever vaccination. The V and J genes are TRBV25-1 and TRBJ2-7, with 8 bases fitting TRBD1. This TCR was recovered from a man in his late teens or twenties who received the YFV17D yellow fever vaccine. CDR3 loop: CASSPQGAHEQYF. The CDR3 DNA follows: TGTGCCAGCAGTCCCCAGGGGGCCCACGAGCAGTACTTC.